A selection of T cell receptor beta chains follows, all from one sample in a study of neurological immune-mediated disorders. Each CDR3 protein gets one entry after TCRdb re-called the 5' RACE reads with MiXCR. The sample has just under 60,000 distinct CDR3 sequences, about 2.5% seen once. The sequenced material came from PBMCs. These receptors were taken from a man aged 45-65 years with multiple sclerosis. Both conserved end residues are trimmed from each CDR3.

>TRBV5-6|TRBJ1-5
ASSLSGDRLSNQPQH
>TRBV5-1|TRBJ1-1
ASSLEVALNTEAF
>TRBV4-2|TRBJ1-5
AMYLCATSRSGTNQPQH
>TRBV29-1|TRBJ2-5
SVQGLGALY
>TRBV4-1|TRBJ1-3
ASSPSGTGPSSGNTIY
>TRBV20-1|TRBJ1-5
SARFSPNQPQH
>TRBV12-3/TRBV12-4|TRBJ2-3
ASLPGGLRDTQY
>TRBV29-1|TRBJ2-5
SGTRQGAETQY
>TRBV19|TRBJ1-1
ASTWGGTEAF
>TRBV4-3|TRBJ1-5
ASSQDSTGPGNQPQH
>TRBV28|TRBJ2-5
ASSPPGGQETQY
>TRBV12-3/TRBV12-4|TRBJ1-6
ASSSLADNSPLH
>TRBV7-2|TRBJ2-7
ASSPRGTSGYEQY
>TRBV4-3|TRBJ2-1
ASSQDRGGDGQF
>TRBV5-1|TRBJ2-2
ASSWGTGGTGELF
>TRBV7-2|TRBJ2-1
ASSRVEIEQF
>TRBV11-2|TRBJ1-6
ASSPRDGGNSPLH
>TRBV12-3/TRBV12-4|TRBJ2-1
ASSLLAAGEQF
>TRBV24-1|TRBJ2-7
ATSDSDRGSEQY
>TRBV6-5|TRBJ2-1
ASRLDREGGNEQF
>TRBV2|TRBJ2-5
ASSLSVETQY
>TRBV12-3/TRBV12-4|TRBJ1-5
ASSGSGAANQPQH
>TRBV5-6|TRBJ2-1
ASSLWLSYNEQF
>TRBV5-1|TRBJ2-5
ASSLEDRGPETQY
>TRBV3-1|TRBJ1-1
ASSQGGQGSTEAF
>TRBV7-6|TRBJ2-3
ASSGGNLGRTQY
>TRBV7-8|TRBJ1-6
ASSHGQANSPLH
>TRBV5-1|TRBJ1-5
ASSFEGRGQPQH
>TRBV5-1|TRBJ2-7
ASSLGQTYEVQY
>TRBV20-1|TRBJ1-2
SASGAPISYGYT
>TRBV28|TRBJ1-6
ASSAGTGDNSPLH
>TRBV20-1|TRBJ1-1
SALGGTNTEAF
>TRBV10-2|TRBJ2-7
ASSESAGGLWEQY
>TRBV29-1|TRBJ2-5
SVEQQRQETQY
>TRBV29-1|TRBJ1-1
SARMPNTEAF
>TRBV11-3|TRBJ2-3
ASSIPSAGGFTDTQY
>TRBV15|TRBJ1-4
ATSRDADPIRELF
>TRBV10-3|TRBJ2-5
AISESTGGGETQY
>TRBV7-6|TRBJ2-2
ASRSGTGNTGELF
>TRBV20-1|TRBJ1-2
SARQGSYGYT
>TRBV7-2|TRBJ1-6
ASSLEGNSPLN
>TRBV4-2|TRBJ1-1
ASSLTRDSAGGAF
>TRBV27|TRBJ2-1
ASSARLAGGSYNEQF
>TRBV10-3|TRBJ1-1
AISEPGQGHTEAF
>TRBV7-9|TRBJ2-5
ASSLTSGGQETQY
>TRBV18|TRBJ1-1
ASSLARDAEAF
>TRBV10-3|TRBJ1-4
AISDTERNEKLF
>TRBV27|TRBJ2-2
ASSLIGQGNTGELF
>TRBV4-2|TRBJ2-7
ASSRTGGDEQY
>TRBV5-1|TRBJ2-2
ASTPKGFGTGELF
>TRBV12-3/TRBV12-4|TRBJ2-3
ASSPSLWASGTDTQY
>TRBV15|TRBJ1-2
ATSSAPGADDGYT
>TRBV4-1|TRBJ2-3
ASSQAGRGQVGQY
>TRBV20-1|TRBJ1-2
SAFNPTGESYGYT
>TRBV28|TRBJ1-5
ARLRADAG
>TRBV7-8|TRBJ2-5
ASSQTRVAETQY
>TRBV9|TRBJ2-2
ASSPGTGPTGELF
>TRBV20-1|TRBJ2-3
SGVATGTHTDTQY